The next 27 T cell receptor beta chains were all read from a single sample in a study of cytomegalovirus exposure and HLA in healthy donors. The method was immunoSEQ multiplex PCR; TCRdb's version includes in-frame clones alone and lacks a portion of them. The sample contains about 160,000 clones, under 90% of which appear only once. The sample taken for sequencing was PBMCs. The receptors come from a man aged 18 to 29 in good health and CMV-seropositive.

The V and J genes are TRBV7-2 and TRBJ2-1; D unresolved. Germline V gives CDR1 SGHTA, CDR2 FQGNSA. This CDR3 contains 12 residues. Trimming removed 1 base at V and 6 bases at J, with 4 bases between. The CDR3 protein is CASSLVSNEQFF. DNA of the CDR3: TGTGCCAGCAGCTTAGTGAGCAATGAGCAGTTCTTC.

The V and J genes are TRBV6-1 and TRBJ1-4, with TRBD1 as a possible D gene (6 bases). V dropped 2 bases and J dropped 8 bases, with 18 bases sitting between them. Germline CDR1 reads MNHNS; CDR2 reads SASEGT. The CDR3 is made up of 16 amino acids. The CDR3 DNA follows: TGTGCCAGCAGTGAAAGGCCCGCAGGGGTTAACGAAAAACTGTTTTTT. Encoded protein: CASSERPAGVNEKLFF.

The chain couples TRBV6-1 to TRBJ1-2; TRBD1 agrees at 9 bases. The CDR3 length is 14 residues. With V trimmed by 6 bases and J by 0 bases, 2 bases remained unmatched. Germline CDR1 MNHNS, CDR2 SASEGT. This CDR3 reads CASRRQGANYGYTF. The CDR3 DNA follows: TGTGCCAGCAGAAGACAGGGGGCTAACTATGGCTACACCTTC.

The chain joins TRBV7-9 to TRBJ2-5; D might be TRBD2 (5 bases). The CDR3 contains 14 residues. Germline values: CDR1 SEHNR, CDR2 FQNEAQ (reference sequence). Trimming cost V 1 base and J 5 bases, with 11 bases left between them. CDR3 DNA sequence: TGTGCCAGCAGCTTAGATCGGGGAAGCGAGACCCAGTACTTC. Its translation: CASSLDRGSETQYF.

V is TRBV28 and J is TRBJ1-2; 10 nucleotides match TRBD1. J lost 6 bases, V lost 6 bases, and 10 bases had no gene match. The germline CDR1 and CDR2 sequences are MDHEN and SYDVKM. This CDR3 is built from 15 residues. CDR3 in DNA: TGTGCCAGCAGCTCGAACGGACAGGGGGATGATGGCTACACCTTC. Amino acids: CASSSNGQGDDGYTF.

This clone was detected only once. The chain recombines TRBV6-1 with TRBJ2-7; D possibly corresponds to TRBD2 (5 bases). The V end was cut by 2 bases, the J end by 7 bases, with 15 bases between. Germline V gene data show CDR1 as MNHNS and CDR2 as SASEGT. This CDR3 has 14 residues. CDR3 sequence reads: CASSELNPPGEQYF. Here the CDR3 DNA reads TGTGCCAGCAGTGAATTGAACCCACCGGGGGAGCAGTACTTC.

With regard to this clone: One junction end does not reproduce the germline sequence, and a read error may be involved. The chain has TRBV6-5 and TRBJ1-4; 7 bases are shared with TRBD1. CDR3 length: 16 amino acids. Germline V gene data show CDR1 as MNHEY and CDR2 as SVGAGI. This CDR3 is CASSYARQGSNQKLFF. CDR3 in DNA: TGTGCCAGCAGTTACGCGAGACAGGGTTCTAATCAAAAACTGTTTTTT.

The gene calls are TRBV7-2 and TRBJ2-2, with 15 positions matching TRBD2. V shed 5 bases and J 7 bases; nucleotides not matched to a gene: 14. Germline CDR1 reads SGHTA; CDR2 reads FQGNSA. The CDR3 is 19 amino acids. The chain's CDR3 is CASSLGPGTSGRSGGELFF. CDR3 DNA: TGTGCCAGCAGCCTTGGGCCGGGGACTAGCGGGAGGTCCGGCGGGGAGCTGTTTTTT. Based on the CDR3 plus reference TRBV7-2 and TRBJ2-2, the full variable domain is GAGVSQSPSNKVTEKGKDVELRCDPISGHTALYWYRQSLGQGLEFLIYFQGNSAPDKSGLPSDRFSAERTGGSVSTLTIQRTQQEDSAVYLCASSLGPGTSGRSGGELFFGEGSRLTVL.

The gene calls are TRBV7-5 and TRBJ1-4; TRBD1, as called in the table, went unchecked against the DNA. TRBV7-5 is a pseudogene. The CDR3 is 20 amino acids. CDR3 region: CARSLAKIRDREGHNEKLFF. The CDR3 nucleotides read TGTGCCAGAAGCTTAGCGAAGATCCGGGACAGGGAGGGCCATAATGAAAAACTGTTTTTT.

The CDR3 reads CASSGGRAGYEQFF. CDR3 nucleotide sequence: TGTGCCAGCTCGGGGGGGAGGGCTGGCTATGAGCAGTTCTTC. V is TRBV6-1 and J is TRBJ2-1; 8 bases are shared with TRBD2. The V segment lost 8 bases and the J segment 8 bases; nucleotides outside the gene matches: 11. In germline, CDR1 is MNHNS, CDR2 SASEGT. This CDR3 region has 14 residues.

The rearrangement links TRBV19 to TRBJ1-5; tentatively, D is TRBD1 (6 bases). The germline V and J ends were trimmed by 2 bases and 3 bases, with 11 bases remaining between them. CDR3 length equals 15 residues. Germline loops: CDR1 LNHDA, CDR2 SQIVND (reference sequence). CDR3 loop: CASSIFGTPNQPQHF. CDR3 DNA: TGTGCCAGTAGTATATTTGGGACACCCAATCAGCCCCAGCATTTT. The whole variable domain, filled in from reference TRBV19 and TRBJ1-5, reads DGGITQSPKYLFRKEGQNVTLSCEQNLNHDAMYWYRQDPGQGLRLIYYSQIVNDFQKGDIAEGYSVSREKKESFPLTVTSAQKNPTAFYLCASSIFGTPNQPQHFGDGTRLSIL.

This clone is a singleton in its sample. V is TRBV6-1 and J is TRBJ1-5; D possibly corresponds to TRBD1 (5 bases). The length of the CDR3 is 15 residues. The V and J ends lost 3 bases and 7 bases respectively, with 16 bases between them. Germline loops: CDR1 MNHNS, CDR2 SASEGT. The CDR3 loop is CASSDEGQGSQPQHF. CDR3 coding DNA: TGTGCCAGCAGTGACGAAGGCCAGGGAAGCCAGCCCCAGCATTTT.

The CDR3 bases are TGCGCCAGCAGCTCCCCGGGGGCCTACGAGCAGTACTTC. Translation gives CASSSPGAYEQYF. This sequence joins TRBV5-1 and TRBJ2-7, with a tentative D call TRBD2 (6 bases). The CDR3 totals 13 residues. The V end was cut by 3 bases, the J end by 2 bases, with 9 bases between. Per germline, CDR1 SGHRS and CDR2 YFSETQ.

This clone was counted once. The chain couples TRBV18 to TRBJ1-4; tentatively, D is TRBD1 (5 bases). CDR1 KGHSH and CDR2 LQKENI come from the germline V gene. V was cut by 2 bases and J by 0 bases, with 10 bases left in between. CDR3 length: 16 residues. CDR3 bases: TGTGCCAGCTCACCAGAACAGACAGCAACTAATGAAAAACTGTTTTTT. Translated: CASSPEQTATNEKLFF.

The rearrangement joins TRBV11-1 to TRBJ2-2; D gene ambiguous. This CDR3 region has 16 residues. Trimming took 5 bases from V and 4 from J, leaving 17 bases between them. Germline-derived CDR1 and CDR2 are SGHAT and FQDESV (reference sequence). The DNA of the CDR3 is TGTGCCAGCAGCCCAGGCCGGCTATCCCGCACCGGGGAGCTGTTTTTT. Protein: CASSPGRLSRTGELFF.

V is TRBV6-1 and J is TRBJ1-1; TRBD1 matches 7 bases. The trim removed 8 bases at V and 0 bases at J, leaving 6 bases unmatched. The CDR3 has 14 residues. The V gene's germline CDR1 is MNHNS and CDR2 SASEGT. CDR3 sequence: CASHWTGVNTEAFF. The DNA of the CDR3 is TGTGCCAGCCATTGGACAGGCGTGAACACTGAAGCTTTCTTT.

The chain uses TRBV5-1 and TRBJ2-1, with 10 bases matching TRBD2. The CDR3 spans 15 residues. Germline CDR1 and CDR2: SGHRS and YFSETQ. The V gene end was trimmed by 6 bases and the J gene end by 5 bases; junction bases not matched to a gene: 8. The CDR3 sequence: CASIPGLAENNEQFF. CDR3 coding DNA: TGCGCCAGCATACCCGGACTAGCGGAAAACAATGAGCAGTTCTTC.

The gene calls are TRBV4-1 and TRBJ2-1, with 9 bases matching TRBD2. Germline V CDR1 and CDR2: MGHRA, YSYEKL. The CDR3 contains 15 residues. Unmatched junction bases numbered 4, after V lost 1 base and J lost 6 bases. CDR3 DNA sequence: TGCGCCAGCAGCCAAGGAGCGGGAGGTCGCAATGAGCAGTTCTTC. It translates to CASSQGAGGRNEQFF.

The rearrangement joins TRBV6-1 to TRBJ2-1, with 14 bases that match TRBD2. This CDR3 is built from 15 residues. Germline-derived CDR1 and CDR2 are MNHNS and SASEGT. V lost 7 bases and J lost 5; bases outside the gene matches: 4. CDR3 residues: CASKGGLAGDNEQFF. CDR3 sequence (DNA): TGTGCCAGCAAGGGGGGACTAGCGGGAGACAATGAGCAGTTCTTC.

The chain carries TRBV9 and TRBJ2-4, with D possibly matching TRBD2 (6 bases). Between the trimmed V and J ends, which lost 0 bases and 9 bases, there was a span of 13 bases. This CDR3 has 14 amino acids. CDR1 and CDR2 from the germline V gene are SGDLS and YYNGEE. The CDR3 DNA sequence: TGTGCCAGCAGCGTAGATCTTAGCGGAAGCATTCAGTACTTC. Protein product: CASSVDLSGSIQYF.

This chain uses TRBV18 with TRBJ2-3; 13 nucleotides line up with TRBD2. Germline CDR1 reads KGHSH; CDR2 reads LQKENI. This CDR3 spans 18 amino acids. V lost 2 bases, J lost 2 bases, and 7 bases stayed unmatched. The CDR3 coding sequence is TGTGCCAGCTCACCAGGACTAGCGGGAGTGGGGCACACAGATACGCAGTATTTT. Encoded protein: CASSPGLAGVGHTDTQYF.

The chain combines TRBV18 with TRBJ2-2; 10 bases match TRBD2. Germline loops: CDR1 KGHSH, CDR2 LQKENI. The V and J ends lost 0 bases and 4 bases, in that order; junction bases with no gene match: 2. The CDR3 is 16 residues long. CDR3 DNA sequence: TGTGCCAGCTCACCACCGGGACTAGCGTTCACCGGGGAGCTGTTTTTT. Its translation: CASSPPGLAFTGELFF.

V and J are TRBV29-1 and TRBJ2-4; possible D gene TRBD1, 6 bases. Trimming stripped 2 bases from V and 5 bases from J, with 10 bases between. Germline lookup yields CDR1 SQVTM and CDR2 ANQGSEA. The CDR3 contains 13 residues. Here the CDR3 reads CSVENRAENIQYF. The DNA for the CDR3 is TGCAGCGTTGAAAACAGGGCCGAAAACATTCAGTACTTC.

The chain has TRBV4-1 and TRBJ1-5; D is unresolved. The CDR3 consists of 13 residues. Germline CDR1 and CDR2: MGHRA and YSYEKL. V lost 3 bases to trimming and J lost 3 bases, with 6 bases between them. CDR3 amino acids: CASSHGLNQPQHF. The CDR3 DNA reads as TGCGCCAGCAGCCATGGGCTCAATCAGCCCCAGCATTTT.

This chain joins TRBV27 and TRBJ1-1, with 9 nucleotides matching TRBD1. Germline CDR1 and CDR2: MNHEY and SMNVEV (reference sequence). The CDR3 consists of 16 residues. Trimming cost V 2 bases and J 1 base; bases outside gene matches: 5. CDR3 nucleotide sequence: TGTGCCAGCAGTTTAGGGACAGGGTCCGGGAACACTGAAGCTTTCTTT. This encodes CASSLGTGSGNTEAFF.

The chain uses TRBV5-6 and TRBJ1-4; 8 bases align to TRBD1. J lost 15 bases, V lost 2 bases, and 6 bases had no gene match. Germline V gives CDR1 SGHDT, CDR2 YYEEEE. The CDR3 runs 12 residues. The CDR3 spells CASSLGRQGLFF. CDR3 coding DNA: TGTGCCAGCAGCTTAGGTAGACAGGGGTTGTTTTTT.

The gene calls are TRBV29-1 and TRBJ1-2, with 9 positions matching TRBD1. The ends lost 5 bases at V and 6 bases at J; junction bases unmatched: 7. The CDR3 loop spans 13 amino acids. Germline-derived CDR1 and CDR2 are SQVTM and ANQGSEA. The CDR3 bases are TGCAGCGTTCCAGGGACAGGGTCCCATGGCTACACCTTC. This encodes CSVPGTGSHGYTF.